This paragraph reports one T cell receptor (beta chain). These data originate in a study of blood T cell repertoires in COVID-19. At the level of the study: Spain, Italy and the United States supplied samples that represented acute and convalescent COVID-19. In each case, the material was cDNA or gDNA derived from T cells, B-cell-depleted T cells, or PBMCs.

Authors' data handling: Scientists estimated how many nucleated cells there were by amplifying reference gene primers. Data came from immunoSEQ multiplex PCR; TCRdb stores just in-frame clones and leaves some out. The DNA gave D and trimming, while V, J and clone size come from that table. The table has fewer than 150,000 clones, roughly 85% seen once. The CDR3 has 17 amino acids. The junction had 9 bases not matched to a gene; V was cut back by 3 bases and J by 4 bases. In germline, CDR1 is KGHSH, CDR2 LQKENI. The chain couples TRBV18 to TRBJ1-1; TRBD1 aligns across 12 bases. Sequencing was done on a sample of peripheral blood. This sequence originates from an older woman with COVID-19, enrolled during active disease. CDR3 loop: CASSPNRGQGASTEAFF. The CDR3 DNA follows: TGTGCCAGCTCACCGAACCGGGGACAGGGGGCTTCCACTGAAGCTTTCTTT.